These 21 T cell receptor beta chains share one sample of origin, sequenced in a study of response to subunit inactivated influenza vaccine. TCRdb re-analysed the RT-PCR reads in MiXCR, keeping a single row per CDR3 protein. The sample records roughly 650,000 distinct CDR3 sequences, 14% being singletons. The sequencing used PBMCs from blood, collected roughly 15 days before vaccination. The receptors originated from a man between 50 and 59 years old who received an inactivated influenza vaccine.

This chain connects TRBV2 to TRBJ2-7; TRBD2 aligns across 11 bases. The CDR3 runs 17 residues. CDR1 and CDR2 from the germline V gene are SNHLY and FYNNEI. V lost 4 bases, J lost 0 bases, and 8 bases stayed unmatched. Written as DNA, the CDR3 is TGTGCCAGCAGTGCCGCGGGACTAGCGGACAACTCCTACGAGCAGTACTTC. Encoded protein: CASSAAGLADNSYEQYF.

A few counts support this clonotype. The chain carries TRBV12-3 or TRBV12-4 and TRBJ1-5; the match to TRBD1 covers 7 bases. This CDR3 region has 14 residues. The junction had 5 bases not matched to a gene; V was cut back by 3 bases and J by 6 bases. Here the CDR3 DNA reads TGTGCCAGCAGTTTCTCCAGGGGGAGTCAGCCCCAGCATTTT. Translated: CASSFSRGSQPQHF.

V and J are TRBV5-1 and TRBJ2-5; D is ambiguous. The germline gives CDR1 SGHRS, CDR2 YFSETQ. The CDR3 length is 15 residues. V lost 1 base and J lost 2, with 12 bases in between. CDR3 nucleotide sequence: TGCGCCAGCAGCTTGTTGGGGTACGGTCAAGAGACCCAGTACTTC. Its protein is CASSLLGYGQETQYF.

The chain employs TRBV29-1 and TRBJ2-7; tentatively, D is TRBD1 (6 bases). The CDR3 is 15 residues long. From germline, CDR1 is SQVTM and CDR2 ANQGSEA. V lost 5 bases and J lost 0, with 17 bases in between. CDR3 nucleotide sequence: TGCAGCGTTCGAGGGGATACAGGGATCTCCTACGAGCAGTACTTC. Protein product: CSVRGDTGISYEQYF.

This chain links TRBV3-1 with TRBJ2-1, with TRBD2 identical over 7 bases. J gave up 6 bases and V 5 bases, and 7 bases lay outside the gene matches. There are 14 residues in the CDR3. Germline V CDR1 and CDR2: LGHDT, YNNKEL (reference sequence). The CDR3 bases are TGTGCCAGCAGCAGCGGTGGGAGGGTCAATGAGCAGTTCTTC. Residues: CASSSGGRVNEQFF.

The V and J genes are TRBV20-1 and TRBJ2-1, with D uncertain. The CDR3 is 12 amino acids. V gave up 3 bases and J gave up 9 bases, with 12 bases separating them. Per germline, CDR1 DFQATT and CDR2 SNEGSKA (reference sequence). Here the CDR3 reads CSASTSGPEQFF. The CDR3 bases are TGCAGTGCTAGCACCTCGGGTCCTGAGCAGTTCTTC.

This clonotype was recorded a few times. The chain couples TRBV9 to TRBJ2-2; no definite D call. Germline loops: CDR1 SGDLS, CDR2 YYNGEE. The CDR3 contains 13 residues. V lost 3 bases and J lost 6, with 9 bases in between. The CDR3 protein is CASSALVAGELFF. In DNA form, the CDR3 reads TGTGCCAGCAGCGCCCTGGTCGCCGGGGAGCTGTTTTTT.

CDR3 in amino acids: CASSLRQLNQPQHF. Written as DNA, the CDR3 is TGTGCCAGCAGCTTGAGGCAGCTTAATCAGCCCCAGCATTTT. The rearrangement joins TRBV5-6 to TRBJ1-5; no definite D call. CDR1 and CDR2 from the germline V gene are SGHDT and YYEEEE. This CDR3 has 14 residues. The V gene lost 1 base and the J gene lost 4 bases, with 9 bases spanning the gap.

The chain uses TRBV20-1 and TRBJ2-7, with D unresolved. This CDR3 is 12 amino acids long. In germline, CDR1 is DFQATT, CDR2 SNEGSKA (reference sequence). Trimming took 0 bases from V and 3 from J, leaving 6 bases between them. CDR3 bases: TGCAGTGCTAGAGATAAGTACTACGAGCAGTACTTC. Translating gives CSARDKYYEQYF.

This sequence joins TRBV20-1 and TRBJ2-2; D unresolved. The germline V gene encodes CDR1 DFQATT and CDR2 SNEGSKA (reference sequence). V lost 3 bases and J 5 bases, leaving 13 bases between the germline ends. This CDR3 is built from 14 residues. The CDR3 protein is CSARVHLRTGELFF. The DNA for the CDR3 is TGCAGTGCTAGGGTCCACCTGAGGACCGGGGAGCTGTTTTTT.

The chain couples TRBV5-1 to TRBJ2-5; 7 positions agree with TRBD2. There are 16 residues in the CDR3. With V trimmed by 0 bases and J by 4 bases, 9 bases remained unmatched. Germline V gene lookup returns CDR1 SGHRS and CDR2 YFSETQ. CDR3 amino acids: CASSLARREGRETQYF. The CDR3 region has the DNA TGCGCCAGCAGCTTGGCCCGCAGGGAGGGGCGAGAGACCCAGTACTTC.

In this sample, this clonotype turned up many times. The CDR3 DNA sequence: TGTGCCAGCAGTTTCACAGAGAACACTGAAGCTTTCTTT. It encodes CASSFTENTEAFF. The chain uses TRBV12-3 or TRBV12-4 and TRBJ1-1; D is uncertain. Trimming stripped 3 bases from V and 1 base from J, with 6 bases between. The CDR3 is made up of 13 amino acids.

The chain links TRBV20-1 to TRBJ2-1; D possibly matches TRBD1 or TRBD2 (5 bases each). Looked up from germline, CDR1 is DFQATT and CDR2 is SNEGSKA (reference sequence). The length of the CDR3 is 12 residues. The V gene lost 5 bases and the J gene lost 6 bases, with 11 bases spanning the gap. DNA for the CDR3: TGCAGTGCTGGGGGAGTAATCAATGAGCAGTTCTTC. Translation: CSAGGVINEQFF.

This clonotype was detected only a few times. The chain recombines TRBV7-2 with TRBJ2-3; D may be TRBD2 (5 bases). There are 13 residues in the CDR3. The germline CDR1 and CDR2 sequences are SGHTA and FQGNSA. Trimming cost V 2 bases and J 5 bases, with 8 bases left between them. In nucleotides, the CDR3 is TGTGCCAGCAGCTTAATGGCGGGAGATACGCAGTATTTT. Translated: CASSLMAGDTQYF.

The chain employs TRBV7-2 and TRBJ2-7; 10 positions match TRBD2. CDR1 is SGHTA, CDR2 FQGNSA, per germline. V shed 5 bases, J shed 5 bases, and the junction held 15 bases outside the gene matches. The CDR3 length is 17 residues. The CDR3 DNA sequence: TGTGCCAGCAGCAAGCGACTTTCTAGCGGGAGTGTGCACGAGCAGTACTTC. It encodes CASSKRLSSGSVHEQYF.

The chain recombines TRBV4-1 with TRBJ2-7; the D call may be TRBD1 or TRBD2 (6 bases each). Germline V lookup: CDR1 MGHRA, CDR2 YSYEKL. V was cut by 3 bases and J by 3 bases, with 15 bases left in between. The length of the CDR3 is 15 residues. In nucleotides, the CDR3 is TGCGCCAGCAGCCAGATGGAGGGGGTAGGCTACGAGCAGTACTTC. Protein: CASSQMEGVGYEQYF.

This chain uses TRBV29-1 with TRBJ1-5; D ambiguous. The CDR3 totals 12 residues. V shed 4 bases and J shed 7 bases, with 11 bases lying between them. Germline-derived CDR1 and CDR2 are SQVTM and ANQGSEA. The CDR3 nucleotides read TGCAGCGTTGGCGCTATTGGACAGCCCCAGCATTTT. Residues: CSVGAIGQPQHF.

This clonotype was seen more than once but under ten times. This chain joins TRBV10-3 and TRBJ2-1, with 9 bases identical to TRBD2. Trimming removed 1 base from V and 7 bases from J; junction bases left unmatched: 11. CDR1 and CDR2 (germline): ENHRY, SYGVKD. The CDR3 is 17 amino acids. CDR3 sequence (DNA): TGTGCCATCAGTGAGTTACACACTGCGGGAGGGGGTAATGAGCAGTTCTTC. This translates into CAISELHTAGGGNEQFF.

The chain is built from TRBV18 and TRBJ2-5; D is undetermined. CDR1 and CDR2 (germline): KGHSH, LQKENI. This CDR3 region has 14 residues. With 6 bases removed from V and 2 bases from J, the gap between germline ends came to 13 bases. The CDR3 here is CASSARRFQETQYF. The CDR3 nucleotides are TGTGCCAGCTCCGCGCGTCGGTTTCAAGAGACCCAGTACTTC.

The CDR3 DNA is TGTGCCAGCAGCTTAAATCAGGCGGGAGGGGGCCCGGATACGCAGTATTTT. Translating it yields CASSLNQAGGGPDTQYF. This sequence joins TRBV7-3 and TRBJ2-3; 9 bases align to TRBD2. The ends lost 1 base at V and 6 bases at J; junction bases unmatched: 11. The CDR3 loop spans 17 amino acids. The V gene's germline CDR1 is SGHTA and CDR2 FQGTGA.

A remark on this clonotype: A much larger clonotype is one base distant, so this may be a read error. The V and J genes are TRBV28 and TRBJ2-1, with 7 bases that match TRBD2. The junction had 14 bases not matched to a gene; V was cut back by 4 bases and J by 2 bases. The length of the CDR3 is 18 residues. Germline assignment: CDR1 MDHEN and CDR2 SYDVKM. The CDR3 DNA is TGTGCCAGCAGTTCCTCCCCGGAATTCGGGACTACCTACAATGAGCAGTTCTTC. This translates into CASSSSPEFGTTYNEQFF. Using reference TRBV28 and TRBJ2-1 for the parts outside the CDR3, the full variable domain is DVKVTQSSRYLVKRTGEKVFLECVQDMDHENMFWYRQDPGLGLRLIYFSYDVKMKEKGDIPEGYSVSREKKERFSLILESASTNQTSMYLCASSSSPEFGTTYNEQFFGPGTRLTVL.